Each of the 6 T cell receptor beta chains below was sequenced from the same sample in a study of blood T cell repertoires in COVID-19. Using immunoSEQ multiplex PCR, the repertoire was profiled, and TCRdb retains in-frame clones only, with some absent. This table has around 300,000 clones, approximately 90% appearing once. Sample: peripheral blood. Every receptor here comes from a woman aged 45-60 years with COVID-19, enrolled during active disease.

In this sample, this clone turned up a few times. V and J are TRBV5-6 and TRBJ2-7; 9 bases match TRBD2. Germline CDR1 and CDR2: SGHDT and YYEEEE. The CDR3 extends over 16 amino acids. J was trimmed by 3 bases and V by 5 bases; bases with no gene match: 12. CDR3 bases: TGTGCCAGCAGTCGCGATAGCGGGAGTCCTCGCTACGAGCAGTACTTC. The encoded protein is CASSRDSGSPRYEQYF.

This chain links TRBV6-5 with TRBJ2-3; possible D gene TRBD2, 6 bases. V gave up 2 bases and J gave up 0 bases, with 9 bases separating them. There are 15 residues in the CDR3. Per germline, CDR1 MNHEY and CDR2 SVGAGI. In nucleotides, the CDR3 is TGTGCCAGCAGTTACAGGGCGGGAAGCACAGATACGCAGTATTTT. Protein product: CASSYRAGSTDTQYF.

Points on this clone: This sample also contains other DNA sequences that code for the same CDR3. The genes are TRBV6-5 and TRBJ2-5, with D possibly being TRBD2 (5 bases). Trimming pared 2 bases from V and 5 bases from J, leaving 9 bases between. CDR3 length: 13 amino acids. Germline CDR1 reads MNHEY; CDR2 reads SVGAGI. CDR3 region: CASSYSRGETQYF. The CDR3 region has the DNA TGTGCCAGCAGTTACAGTAGAGGGGAGACCCAGTACTTC.

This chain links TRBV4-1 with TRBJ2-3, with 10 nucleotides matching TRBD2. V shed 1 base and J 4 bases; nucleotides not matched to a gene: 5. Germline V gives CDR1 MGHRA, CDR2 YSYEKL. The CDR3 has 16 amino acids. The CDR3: CASSQAPSGSPDTQYF. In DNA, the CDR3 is TGCGCCAGCAGCCAAGCCCCTAGCGGGAGTCCAGATACGCAGTATTTT.

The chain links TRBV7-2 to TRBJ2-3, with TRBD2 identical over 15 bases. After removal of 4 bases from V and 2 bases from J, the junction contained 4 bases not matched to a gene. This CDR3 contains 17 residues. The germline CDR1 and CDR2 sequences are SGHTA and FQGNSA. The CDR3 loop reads CASSSRTSGRATDTQYF. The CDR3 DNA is TGTGCCAGCAGCTCCCGGACTAGCGGGAGGGCCACAGATACGCAGTATTTT.

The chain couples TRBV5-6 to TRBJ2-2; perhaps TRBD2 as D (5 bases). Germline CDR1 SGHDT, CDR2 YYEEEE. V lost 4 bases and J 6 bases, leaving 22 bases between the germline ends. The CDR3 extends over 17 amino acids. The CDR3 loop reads CASSPPSGKVFSGELFF. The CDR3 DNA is TGTGCCAGCAGCCCCCCTTCGGGGAAGGTTTTTTCCGGGGAGCTGTTTTTT.